These 11 T cell receptor beta chains share one sample of origin, sequenced in a study of blood T cell repertoires in COVID-19. Produced via immunoSEQ multiplex PCR; TCRdb's table is partial and in-frame only. The data show about 270,000 clones, roughly nine tenths seen once. Material for sequencing was peripheral blood. The receptors were sampled from a man aged 40-55 years with active or convalescent COVID-19.

The V gene is TRBV9, the J gene TRBJ1-4; weak D call: TRBD1 (6 bases). V gave up 2 bases and J gave up 7 bases, with 12 bases separating them. Looked up from germline, CDR1 is SGDLS and CDR2 is YYNGEE. This CDR3 spans 14 amino acids. The CDR3 sequence is CASSVRDTFEKLFF. CDR3 nucleotide sequence: TGTGCCAGCAGCGTCCGGGACACCTTTGAAAAACTGTTTTTT.

V gene TRBV2 combines with J gene TRBJ2-2; 11 bases line up with TRBD1. The V segment lost 5 bases and the J segment 3 bases; nucleotides outside the gene matches: 8. CDR1 is SNHLY and CDR2 is FYNNEI in the germline V gene. The CDR3 is made up of 17 amino acids. CDR3 in DNA: TGTGCCAGCAGTCTCCGGGACAGGGGGATTTACACCGGGGAGCTGTTTTTT. Its translation: CASSLRDRGIYTGELFF.

The chain links TRBV28 to TRBJ1-4; D gene uncertain. Germline-derived CDR1 and CDR2 are MDHEN and SYDVKM. The CDR3 runs 16 residues. V lost 3 bases and J lost 4, with 15 bases in between. CDR3 nucleotides: TGTGCCAGCAGTTTTTCCCCGGGAGGACTTAATGAAAAACTGTTTTTT. Its protein product is CASSFSPGGLNEKLFF.

This clone was seen a single time. The chain couples TRBV2 to TRBJ2-1; possibly TRBD2 for D (5 bases). Trimming cost V 0 bases and J 1 base, with 7 bases left between them. The CDR3 sequence is 15 residues long. In germline, CDR1 is SNHLY, CDR2 FYNNEI. CDR3 region: CASSEAEVSYNEQFF. The CDR3 DNA is TGTGCCAGCAGTGAAGCGGAGGTATCCTACAATGAGCAGTTCTTC.

The chain uses TRBV27 and TRBJ2-1; the match to TRBD2 covers 11 bases. Unmatched junction bases numbered 4, after V lost 5 bases and J lost 7 bases. The CDR3 is made up of 14 amino acids. Germline loops: CDR1 MNHEY, CDR2 SMNVEV (reference sequence). The CDR3 sequence is CASSDGTSGNEQFF. DNA of the CDR3: TGTGCCAGCAGTGACGGGACTAGCGGAAATGAGCAGTTCTTC.

The chain links TRBV5-1 to TRBJ1-3; TRBD1 is a possible D gene (6 bases). From germline, CDR1 is SGHRS and CDR2 YFSETQ. This CDR3 has 16 residues. Deletions cut 2 bases from V and 0 bases from J, with 12 bases between. The CDR3 DNA reads as TGCGCCAGCAGCTTCGGACAGCCGAGCTCTGGAAACACCATATATTTT. It is translated as CASSFGQPSSGNTIYF.

The CDR3 nucleotides read TGTGCTAGTGTGGACAGGGAGTCATCTGGGGCCAACGTCCTGACTTTC. It yields the protein CASVDRESSGANVLTF. This chain joins TRBV12-5 and TRBJ2-6; TRBD1 matches at 8 bases. Germline CDR1 LGHNT, CDR2 FRNRAP. There are 16 residues in the CDR3. Unmatched junction bases numbered 6, after V lost 7 bases and J lost 1 base.

This chain joins TRBV30 and TRBJ2-7, with D tentatively TRBD2 (5 bases). Germline V gene data show CDR1 as GTSNPN and CDR2 as SVGIG (reference sequence). The CDR3 is 15 residues long. The V gene lost 5 bases and the J gene lost 5 bases, with 22 bases spanning the gap. CDR3 nucleotides: TGTGCCTGGGCCCGTTTCGGAGACCGAGCGGACGAGCAGTACTTC. Its protein is CAWARFGDRADEQYF. Based on the CDR3 plus reference TRBV30 and TRBJ2-7, the full variable domain is SQTIHQWPATLVQPVGSPLSLECTVEGTSNPNLYWYRQAAGRGLQLLFYSVGIGQISSEVPQNLSASRPQDRQFILSSKKLLLSDSGFYLCAWARFGDRADEQYFGPGTRLTVT.

This chain connects TRBV4-2 to TRBJ2-1; maybe TRBD2 (6 bases). V was shortened by 0 bases and J by 6 bases, with 9 bases between the two germline ends. This CDR3 has 14 amino acids. Germline V gene sequence: CDR1 LGHNA, CDR2 YNFKEQ. CDR3 in amino acids: CASSQEGGSNEQFF. CDR3 nucleotide sequence: TGTGCCAGCAGCCAAGAAGGAGGGTCCAATGAGCAGTTCTTC.

The gene calls are TRBV7-8 and TRBJ1-5; possibly TRBD1 for D (6 bases). Germline lookup yields CDR1 SGHVS and CDR2 FQNEAQ. V lost 1 base and J 0 bases, leaving 10 bases between the germline ends. This CDR3 region has 16 residues. Written as DNA, the CDR3 is TGTGCCAGCAGCTTAGAGACAGGCTATAGCAATCAGCCCCAGCATTTT. It yields the protein CASSLETGYSNQPQHF.

The chain links TRBV5-5 to TRBJ2-7; possibly TRBD1 for D (5 bases). Germline V gives CDR1 SGHKS, CDR2 YYEKEE (reference sequence). The V and J ends lost 0 bases and 2 bases respectively, with 15 bases between them. This CDR3 has 16 residues. The DNA for the CDR3 is TGTGCCAGCAGCTTGGTCGCAGGGCCTCCGACCTACGAGCAGTACTTC. It encodes CASSLVAGPPTYEQYF.